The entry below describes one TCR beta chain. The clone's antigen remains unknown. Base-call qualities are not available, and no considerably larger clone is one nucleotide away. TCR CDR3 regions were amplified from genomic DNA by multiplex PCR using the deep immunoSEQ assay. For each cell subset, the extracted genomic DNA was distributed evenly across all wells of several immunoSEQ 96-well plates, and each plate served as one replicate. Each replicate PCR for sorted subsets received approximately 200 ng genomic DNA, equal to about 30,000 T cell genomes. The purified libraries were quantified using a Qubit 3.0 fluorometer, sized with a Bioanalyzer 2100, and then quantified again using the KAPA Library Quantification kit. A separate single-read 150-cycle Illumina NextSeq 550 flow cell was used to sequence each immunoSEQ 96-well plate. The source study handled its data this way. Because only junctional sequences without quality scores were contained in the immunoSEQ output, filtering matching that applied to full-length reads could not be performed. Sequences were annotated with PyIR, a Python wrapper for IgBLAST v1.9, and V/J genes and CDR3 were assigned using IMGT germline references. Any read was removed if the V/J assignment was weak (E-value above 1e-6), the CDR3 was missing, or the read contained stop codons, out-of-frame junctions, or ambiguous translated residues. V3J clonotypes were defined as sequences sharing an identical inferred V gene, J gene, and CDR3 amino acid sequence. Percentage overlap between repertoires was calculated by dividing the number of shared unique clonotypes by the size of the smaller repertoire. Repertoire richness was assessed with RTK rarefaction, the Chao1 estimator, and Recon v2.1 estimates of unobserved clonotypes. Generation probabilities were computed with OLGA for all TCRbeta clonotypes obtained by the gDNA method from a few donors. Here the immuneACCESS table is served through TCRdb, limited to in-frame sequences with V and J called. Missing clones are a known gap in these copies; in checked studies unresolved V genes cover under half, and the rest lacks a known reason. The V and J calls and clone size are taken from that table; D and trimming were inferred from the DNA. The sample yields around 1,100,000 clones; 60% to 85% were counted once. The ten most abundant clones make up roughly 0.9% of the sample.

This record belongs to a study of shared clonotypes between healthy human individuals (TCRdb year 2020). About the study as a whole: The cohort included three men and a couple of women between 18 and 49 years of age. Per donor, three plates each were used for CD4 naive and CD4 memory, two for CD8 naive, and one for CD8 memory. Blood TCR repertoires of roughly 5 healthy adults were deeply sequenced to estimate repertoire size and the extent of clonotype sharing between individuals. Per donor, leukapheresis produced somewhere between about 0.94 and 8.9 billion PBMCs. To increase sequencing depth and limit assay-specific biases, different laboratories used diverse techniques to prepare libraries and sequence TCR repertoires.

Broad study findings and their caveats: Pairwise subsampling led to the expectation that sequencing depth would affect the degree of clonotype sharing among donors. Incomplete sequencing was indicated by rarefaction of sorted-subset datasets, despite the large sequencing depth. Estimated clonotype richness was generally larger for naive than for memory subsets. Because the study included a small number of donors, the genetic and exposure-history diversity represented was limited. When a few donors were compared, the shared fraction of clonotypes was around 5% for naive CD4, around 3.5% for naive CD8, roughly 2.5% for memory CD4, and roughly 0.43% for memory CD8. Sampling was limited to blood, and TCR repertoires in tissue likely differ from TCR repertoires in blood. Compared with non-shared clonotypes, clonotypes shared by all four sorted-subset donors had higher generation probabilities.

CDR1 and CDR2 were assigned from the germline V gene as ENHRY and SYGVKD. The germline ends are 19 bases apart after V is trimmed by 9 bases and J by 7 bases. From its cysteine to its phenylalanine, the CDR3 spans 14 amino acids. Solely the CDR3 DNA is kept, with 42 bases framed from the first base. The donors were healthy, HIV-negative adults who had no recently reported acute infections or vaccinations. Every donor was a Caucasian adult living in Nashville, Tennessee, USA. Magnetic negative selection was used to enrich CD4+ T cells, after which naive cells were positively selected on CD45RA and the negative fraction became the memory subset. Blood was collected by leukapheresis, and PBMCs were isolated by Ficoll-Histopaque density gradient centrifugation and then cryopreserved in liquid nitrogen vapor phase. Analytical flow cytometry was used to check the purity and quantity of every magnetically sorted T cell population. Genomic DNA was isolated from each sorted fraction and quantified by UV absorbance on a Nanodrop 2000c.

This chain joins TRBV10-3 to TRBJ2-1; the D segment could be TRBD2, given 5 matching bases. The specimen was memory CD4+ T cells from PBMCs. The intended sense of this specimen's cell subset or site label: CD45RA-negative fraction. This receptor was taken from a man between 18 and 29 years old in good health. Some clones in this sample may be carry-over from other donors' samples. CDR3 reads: CAISNLAYSNEQFF. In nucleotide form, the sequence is TGTGCCATTAGTAATCTAGCATATTCGAATGAGCAGTTCTTC.